This is a list of T cell receptor beta chains from one sample in a study of T cell repertoires in cytomegalovirus infection. TCRdb called the reads again in MiXCR, with one record for every CDR3 protein. The sample includes roughly 570,000 distinct CDR3 sequences, around two fifths of them seen just once. The antigens these receptors bind are not known. This material consisted of cultured PBMCs, taken from culture after CMV antigen stimulation. These receptors came from a human donor in good health (CMV status not recorded). Some clones in this sample may be carry-over from other donors' samples. CDR3s leave out the opening cysteine and the closing phenylalanine or tryptophan. Fields, in order: CDR3 protein, D gene, CDR3 length, V gene. The D gene is left open where the match is weak.

CDR3aa: ASSPTQGIPYEQY; d_gene: -; len: 13; v_gene: TRBV28
CDR3aa: ASSPGLAGVSEQF; d_gene: TRBD2; len: 13; v_gene: TRBV7-2
CDR3aa: ASSYRQAWREDQTDTQY; d_gene: -; len: 17; v_gene: TRBV6-2/TRBV6-3
CDR3aa: ASSLGSRGYGNTIY; d_gene: -; len: 14; v_gene: TRBV7-2
CDR3aa: SGGLRIDTQY; d_gene: -; len: 10; v_gene: TRBV20-1
CDR3aa: ASSLPGAYTNTGELF; d_gene: -; len: 15; v_gene: TRBV28
CDR3aa: ASNPPYRNTEAF; d_gene: -; len: 12; v_gene: TRBV6-2/TRBV6-3
CDR3aa: SARWDRYTEAF; d_gene: -; len: 11; v_gene: TRBV20-1
CDR3aa: ASSPEGLKTEAF; d_gene: -; len: 12; v_gene: TRBV5-4
CDR3aa: ASSLVSGSGLQAYEQY; d_gene: -; len: 16; v_gene: TRBV28
CDR3aa: AISYRGYEQY; d_gene: TRBD1; len: 10; v_gene: TRBV10-3
CDR3aa: ASSLAQGADTEAF; d_gene: TRBD1; len: 13; v_gene: TRBV7-9
CDR3aa: ASSLTPQGNEQY; d_gene: -; len: 12; v_gene: TRBV7-2
CDR3aa: ASSHPPVWGGGSGANVLT; d_gene: TRBD2; len: 18; v_gene: TRBV7-9
CDR3aa: ASSEDTHNEQF; d_gene: -; len: 11; v_gene: TRBV6-1
CDR3aa: ASSLQAPQTGGTQY; d_gene: TRBD2; len: 14; v_gene: TRBV7-2
CDR3aa: ASSENSWGSYEQY; d_gene: -; len: 13; v_gene: TRBV7-2
CDR3aa: SVEDSSGTGVGDTQY; d_gene: TRBD1; len: 15; v_gene: TRBV29-1
CDR3aa: ASSLWSDRGYGYT; d_gene: TRBD1; len: 13; v_gene: TRBV27
CDR3aa: ASSLAVTQETQY; d_gene: -; len: 12; v_gene: TRBV12-3/TRBV12-4
CDR3aa: ASSPTGGAYYEQY; d_gene: TRBD1; len: 13; v_gene: TRBV7-3
CDR3aa: ASSWSVGPYEQY; d_gene: -; len: 12; v_gene: TRBV27
CDR3aa: ASSSLRGRSYNEQF; d_gene: -; len: 14; v_gene: TRBV7-9
CDR3aa: ASSQEYAGVYTDTQY; d_gene: TRBD2; len: 15; v_gene: TRBV3-1
CDR3aa: ASSLAFGETQY; d_gene: -; len: 11; v_gene: TRBV7-2
CDR3aa: ASSFRDRLCHEQY; d_gene: TRBD1; len: 13; v_gene: TRBV7-6
CDR3aa: ASSLVIGWRNSYNEQF; d_gene: -; len: 16; v_gene: TRBV27
CDR3aa: ASSRLPRVTNEKLF; d_gene: -; len: 14; v_gene: TRBV7-6
CDR3aa: ASSHGTGAYNEQF; d_gene: TRBD1; len: 13; v_gene: TRBV7-2
CDR3aa: ASSQDPLSGAGSTDTQY; d_gene: TRBD2; len: 17; v_gene: TRBV4-3
CDR3aa: ASNRLAGGYGELF; d_gene: TRBD2; len: 13; v_gene: TRBV6-1
CDR3aa: ASSYSTRSEAF; d_gene: -; len: 11; v_gene: TRBV6-5
CDR3aa: ASSQGIGPSDNEQF; d_gene: -; len: 14; v_gene: TRBV4-1
CDR3aa: SALSGTYEQY; d_gene: -; len: 10; v_gene: TRBV20-1
CDR3aa: ASSRAGPTYEQY; d_gene: TRBD2; len: 12; v_gene: TRBV14
CDR3aa: ASSQFNEKLF; d_gene: -; len: 10; v_gene: TRBV7-2
CDR3aa: ASSETAMNTEAF; d_gene: -; len: 12; v_gene: TRBV6-1
CDR3aa: ASSSSEKLF; d_gene: -; len: 9; v_gene: TRBV12-3/TRBV12-4
CDR3aa: ASSSRDSSYEQY; d_gene: TRBD1; len: 12; v_gene: TRBV7-6
CDR3aa: ASSRGQGPNYGYT; d_gene: TRBD1; len: 13; v_gene: TRBV7-2
CDR3aa: ASSPGIAGVEETQY; d_gene: TRBD2; len: 14; v_gene: TRBV7-8
CDR3aa: ASTGSSQPQH; d_gene: -; len: 10; v_gene: TRBV28
CDR3aa: ASSLRSGPGGPRNEQF; d_gene: TRBD2; len: 16; v_gene: TRBV11-2
CDR3aa: ASSPTMGAKASQY; d_gene: -; len: 13; v_gene: TRBV2
CDR3aa: ASSLVAANSPLH; d_gene: -; len: 12; v_gene: TRBV7-2
CDR3aa: ASSHYGDAEAF; d_gene: -; len: 11; v_gene: TRBV3-1
CDR3aa: AISETQTGGHEQY; d_gene: TRBD1; len: 13; v_gene: TRBV10-3
CDR3aa: ASSPTPNNEQF; d_gene: -; len: 11; v_gene: TRBV7-8
CDR3aa: ASSLFGGLEEKLF; d_gene: -; len: 13; v_gene: TRBV7-4
CDR3aa: ASSSPPHDRLQETQY; d_gene: -; len: 15; v_gene: TRBV12-3/TRBV12-4
CDR3aa: ASSLAGTTNEKLF; d_gene: -; len: 13; v_gene: TRBV7-2
CDR3aa: ASSYSLGPETQY; d_gene: -; len: 12; v_gene: TRBV6-6
CDR3aa: ASSLVGGFYEQY; d_gene: -; len: 12; v_gene: TRBV12-3/TRBV12-4
CDR3aa: ASSLGGWGNQPQH; d_gene: -; len: 13; v_gene: TRBV7-9